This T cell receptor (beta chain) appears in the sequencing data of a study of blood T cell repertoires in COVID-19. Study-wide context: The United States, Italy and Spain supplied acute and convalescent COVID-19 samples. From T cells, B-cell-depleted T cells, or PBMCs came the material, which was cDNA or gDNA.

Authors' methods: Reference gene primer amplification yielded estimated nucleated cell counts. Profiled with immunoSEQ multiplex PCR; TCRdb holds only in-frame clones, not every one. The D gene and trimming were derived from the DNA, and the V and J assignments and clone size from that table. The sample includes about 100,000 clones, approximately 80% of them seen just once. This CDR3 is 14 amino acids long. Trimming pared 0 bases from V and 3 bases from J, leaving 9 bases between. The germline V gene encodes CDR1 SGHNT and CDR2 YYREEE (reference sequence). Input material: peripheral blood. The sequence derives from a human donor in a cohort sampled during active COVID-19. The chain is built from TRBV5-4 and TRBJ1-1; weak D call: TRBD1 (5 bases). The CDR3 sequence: CASSLGLGDTEAFF. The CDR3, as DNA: TGTGCCAGCAGCTTGGGGTTAGGGGACACTGAAGCTTTCTTT.